This T cell receptor beta chain comes out of a study of CD8+ T cells in alopecia areata. Study-wide context: It was oral tofacitinib, at 5 to 10 mg twice daily, that treated patients received.

RNA was extracted and reverse transcribed into cDNA as the sequencing template. Some clones are missing from TCRdb's copy, which holds only in-frame ones; the method was immunoSEQ multiplex PCR. The sample includes approximately 200,000 clones, about three fifths of them seen just once. CDR3 length: 14 residues. Germline-derived CDR1 and CDR2 are MDHEN and SYDVKM. V was shortened by 1 base and J by 5 bases, with 11 bases between the two germline ends. The sample's treatment: oral pan-JAK inhibitor, 5-10 mg twice daily. Lesional scalp tissue (obtained by punch biopsy) and peripheral blood were collected from alopecia areata patients. Comment on this clone: The antigen remains unidentified.

Whole-study results and caveats: It was observed that many expanded lesional clones persisted in scalp and blood during tofacitinib.

The chain couples TRBV28 to TRBJ2-5; the D call may be TRBD1 or TRBD2 (5 bases each). The sample was CD4+ T cells sorted from blood, taken at week 4, from a patient treated with tofacitinib. The source of this sequence is a human donor with alopecia areata. DNA of the CDR3: TGTGCCAGCAGTTTATATGGGACCGGGGAGACCCAGTACTTC. Protein: CASSLYGTGETQYF.